This entry is about one TCR beta chain. The method was immunoSEQ multiplex PCR; TCRdb's version includes in-frame clones alone and lacks a portion of them. The sample has a few hundred thousand clones, roughly 91% seen once. Those who participated ranged in age from roughly 18 to 100 years and resided in about two dozen US areas. Clinical history as reported by participants underpinned cohort assignment. Two negative PCRs, clearance, or symptom resolution were required of recovered Cohort 3 donors. This record comes from a study of blood T cell repertoires in COVID-19. For the study at large: The cDNA or gDNA used as material had been derived from T cells, B-cell-depleted T cells, or PBMCs.

This receptor was taken from a woman in her 30s who had recovered from COVID-19. Sequencing used PBMCs or T cells enriched from blood (not recorded which).

The CDR3 region is CASSSGTGAYGYTF. In DNA, the CDR3 is TGTGCCAGCAGTTCCGGGACAGGAGCTTATGGCTACACCTTC. The chain uses TRBV28 and TRBJ1-2, with 8 bases matching TRBD1. This CDR3 is 14 amino acids long. Trimming removed 4 bases from V and 5 bases from J; junction bases left unmatched: 6. CDR1 is MDHEN and CDR2 is SYDVKM in the germline V gene.